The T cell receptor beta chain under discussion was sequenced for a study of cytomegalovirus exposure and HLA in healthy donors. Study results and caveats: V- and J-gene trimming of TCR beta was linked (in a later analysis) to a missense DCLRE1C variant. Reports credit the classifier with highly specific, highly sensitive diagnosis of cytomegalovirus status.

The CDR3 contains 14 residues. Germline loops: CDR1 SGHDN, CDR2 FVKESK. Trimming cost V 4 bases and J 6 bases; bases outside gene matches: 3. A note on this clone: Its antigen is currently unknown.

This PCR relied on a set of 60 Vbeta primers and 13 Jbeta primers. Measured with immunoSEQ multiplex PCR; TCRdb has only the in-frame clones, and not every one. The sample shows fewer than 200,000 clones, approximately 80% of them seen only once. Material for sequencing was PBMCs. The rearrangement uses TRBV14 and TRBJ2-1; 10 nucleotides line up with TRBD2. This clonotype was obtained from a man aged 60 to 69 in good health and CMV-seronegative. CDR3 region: CASSLGLASNEQFF. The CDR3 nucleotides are TGTGCCAGCAGCCTGGGACTAGCGAGCAATGAGCAGTTCTTC.